The next 22 T cell receptor beta chains were all read from a single sample in a study of T cells after yellow fever vaccination. TCRdb processed the 5' RACE reads anew with MiXCR; each CDR3 protein has one entry. The sample consists of fewer than 450,000 distinct CDR3 sequences, 11% of them appearing once. Here the sequenced sample was PBMCs, taken on the day of the first yellow fever vaccination. The receptor source for this set is a man younger than 35 who received the YFV17D yellow fever vaccine.

About this clonotype: This could be a read error, since a much larger clone is one nucleotide away. The chain employs TRBV10-3 and TRBJ2-2; D is uncertain. V lost 10 bases, J lost 4 bases, and 13 bases lay in between. There are 13 residues in the CDR3. Germline CDR1 is ENHRY and CDR2 is SYGVKD. CDR3 nucleotides: TGTGCCACCCAGACCAGTGGCACCGGGGAGCTGTTTTTT. Its translation: CATQTSGTGELFF.

As for this clonotype: The germline gene is not matched at one end of the junction; a read error may be the cause. The chain employs TRBV20-1 and TRBJ2-7, with D perhaps being TRBD1 or TRBD2 (5 bases each). This CDR3 region has 18 residues. From germline, CDR1 is DFQATT and CDR2 SNEGSKA (reference sequence). Here the CDR3 reads CSARDSQERDGLPYEKYF. Written as DNA, the CDR3 is TGCAGTGCTAGAGACTCACAGGAACGGGACGGTTTACCTTACGAGAAGTACTTC.

The table lists this clonotype with a few counts. V gene TRBV5-1 combines with J gene TRBJ2-2, with D perhaps TRBD2 (5 bases). Germline lookup yields CDR1 SGHRS and CDR2 YFSETQ. The CDR3 sequence is 15 residues long. Trimming cost V 6 bases and J 2 bases, with 14 bases left between them. The CDR3 DNA reads TGCGCCAGCACCATGGGGAGCCTAAACACCGGGGAGCTGTTTTTT. It translates to CASTMGSLNTGELFF. The variable domain in full, with the rest retrieved from reference TRBV5-1 and TRBJ2-2, is KAGVTQTPRYLIKTRGQQVTLSCSPISGHRSVSWYQQTPGQGLQFLFEYFSETQRNKGNFPGRFSGRQFSNSRSEMNVSTLELGDSALYLCASTMGSLNTGELFFGEGSRLTVL.

The sample holds a few counts of this clonotype. J is TRBJ2-7 and V is TRBV6-2 or TRBV6-3, with TRBD1 as a possible D gene (5 bases). Germline assignment: CDR1 MNHEY and CDR2 SVGEGT. CDR3 size: 13 residues. V lost 6 bases to trimming and J lost 3 bases, with 12 bases between them. This chain's CDR3 is CASRETEIYEQYV. The CDR3 bases are TGTGCCAGCAGGGAGACAGAGATCTACGAGCAGTACGTC.

This clonotype was picked up a small number of times. The CDR3 region is CASSLRPTNTEAFF. The CDR3 DNA is TGTGCCAGCAGCTTACGACCGACGAACACTGAAGCTTTCTTT. The rearrangement uses TRBV7-3 and TRBJ1-1; D gene uncertain. The CDR3 covers 14 residues. CDR1 SGHTA and CDR2 FQGTGA come from the germline V gene. Trimming pared 2 bases from V and 1 base from J, leaving 8 bases between. The variable domain in full, with the rest retrieved from reference TRBV7-3 and TRBJ1-1, is GAGVSQTPSNKVTEKGKYVELRCDPISGHTALYWYRQSLGQGPEFLIYFQGTGAADDSGLPNDRFFAVRPEGSVSTLKIQRTERGDSAVYLCASSLRPTNTEAFFGQGTRLTVV.

The sample holds many counts of this clonotype. This chain uses TRBV7-8 with TRBJ1-5, with a tentative D call TRBD1 (6 bases). This CDR3 is built from 17 residues. Germline V CDR1 and CDR2: SGHVS, FQNEAQ. V shed 3 bases and J shed 2 bases, with 17 bases lying between them. The CDR3 coding sequence is TGTGCCAGCAGCTTCAAAGACAGGCCCTTCGGCAATCAGCCCCAGCATTTT. This encodes CASSFKDRPFGNQPQHF.

This clonotype was detected only a few times. The V call is TRBV10-3, the J call TRBJ2-3; a weak D match, TRBD2 (5 bases). The V end lost 6 bases, the J end lost 0 bases, and 10 bases lay between the germline ends. This CDR3 has 14 amino acids. CDR1 and CDR2 from the germline V gene are ENHRY and SYGVKD. The CDR3 bases are TGTGCCATCAGAGAGGGCAGAAGCACAGATACGCAGTATTTT. The encoded protein is CAIREGRSTDTQYF.

This clonotype came up a few times. The chain joins TRBV5-1 to TRBJ1-1; D is unresolved. CDR3 length: 17 residues. V lost 2 bases to trimming and J lost 0 bases, with 17 bases between them. Germline V gives CDR1 SGHRS, CDR2 YFSETQ. The CDR3 reads CASSFSLAGSMNTEAFF. The CDR3 DNA is TGCGCCAGCAGCTTTTCTTTGGCGGGTTCCATGAACACTGAAGCTTTCTTT.

A few counts support this clonotype. This chain joins TRBV14 and TRBJ1-6; a possible D gene is TRBD1 (6 bases). Trimming took 3 bases from V and 6 from J, leaving 12 bases between them. Germline CDR1 and CDR2: SGHDN and FVKESK. The CDR3 extends over 15 amino acids. The CDR3 sequence: CASSQGQGINSPLHF. The CDR3 nucleotides are TGTGCCAGCAGCCAGGGCCAGGGGATTAATTCACCCCTCCACTTT.

The rearrangement joins TRBV4-3 to TRBJ2-2, with D uncertain. CDR3 size: 15 residues. Per germline, CDR1 LGHNA and CDR2 YSLEER. Trimming pared 7 bases from V and 6 bases from J, leaving 18 bases between. The DNA of the CDR3 is TGCGCCAGCACCGTAGAGTTGGGCAGAGCCGGGGAGCTGTTTTTT. Residues: CASTVELGRAGELFF.

The CDR3 is CASSQDVESPQHF. The CDR3, as DNA: TGTGCCAGCAGCCAAGACGTGGAAAGCCCCCAGCATTTT. The rearrangement links TRBV4-2 to TRBJ1-5; D ambiguous. CDR1 and CDR2 from the germline V gene are LGHNA and YNFKEQ. This CDR3 region has 13 residues. V was pared by 0 bases and J by 10 bases, with 10 bases between.

Notes on this clonotype: An end of the junction differs from the germline gene, which may be a read error. The chain is built from TRBV5-6 and TRBJ2-5; TRBD2 matches at 9 bases. This CDR3 contains 15 residues. CDR1 and CDR2 (germline): SGHDT, YYEEEE. CDR3 DNA sequence: TGTGCCAGCAGTTTAATAGCGGGGGATACAGAGACCAAGTACTTC. Translated, it gives CASSLIAGDTETKYF.

This clonotype was recorded a few times. The chain employs TRBV5-4 and TRBJ1-2; D unresolved. Trimming stripped 4 bases from V and 5 bases from J, with 15 bases between. The CDR3 runs to 14 residues. Germline V CDR1 and CDR2: SGHNT, YYREEE (reference sequence). The CDR3 nucleotides read TGTGCCAGCAGCGAAGAACCCACGGGGTATGGCTACACCTTC. This encodes CASSEEPTGYGYTF.

The chain combines TRBV9 with TRBJ1-1, with D possibly being TRBD1 (5 bases). CDR3 length equals 13 residues. Per germline, CDR1 SGDLS and CDR2 YYNGEE. Deletions cut 2 bases from V and 7 bases from J, with 12 bases between. The CDR3 DNA sequence: TGTGCCAGCAGCGTCCAGGGATCAGGTGAAGCTTTCTTT. Its protein product is CASSVQGSGEAFF.

The sample holds many counts of this clonotype. The chain has TRBV18 and TRBJ2-1; 10 nucleotides match TRBD2. V gave up 0 bases and J gave up 7 bases; unmatched junction bases: 6. The CDR3 has 16 amino acids. The germline V gene encodes CDR1 KGHSH and CDR2 LQKENI. CDR3 in amino acids: CASSPPGQRGGNEQFF. CDR3 in DNA: TGTGCCAGCTCACCACCCGGCCAGCGGGGGGGGAATGAGCAGTTCTTC.

This clonotype was recorded many times. V is TRBV27 and J is TRBJ1-1; D is unclear. CDR1 MNHEY and CDR2 SMNVEV come from the germline V gene (reference sequence). This CDR3 spans 13 amino acids. V gave up 4 bases and J gave up 1 base, with 7 bases separating them. The CDR3 coding sequence is TGTGCCAGCAGTTACCTGGGGAACACTGAAGCTTTCTTT. Translation: CASSYLGNTEAFF.

This clonotype was observed a handful of times. J is TRBJ1-5 and V is TRBV5-1; D is undetermined. CDR1 SGHRS and CDR2 YFSETQ come from the germline V gene. CDR3 length equals 13 residues. The germline V and J ends were trimmed by 2 bases and 6 bases, with 9 bases remaining between them. This CDR3 is CASSFMGSQPQHF. For the CDR3, the DNA is TGCGCCAGCAGCTTCATGGGTAGTCAGCCCCAGCATTTT.

Notes on this clonotype: One end of the junction fails to match germline, which may point to a read error. The chain's CDR3 is CCARTVPGLVSNEQFF. The CDR3 DNA follows: TGCTGTGCTCGTACCGTACCGGGACTAGTGAGCAATGAGCAGTTCTTC. The gene calls are TRBV20-1 and TRBJ2-1; 8 bases fit TRBD2. Germline V gives CDR1 DFQATT, CDR2 SNEGSKA (reference sequence). This CDR3 has 16 amino acids.

The CDR3 DNA follows: TGTGCCAGCAGCCCTCAGACAGGAATAGGCTACACCTTC. It encodes CASSPQTGIGYTF. The chain links TRBV9 to TRBJ1-2; D might be TRBD1 (6 bases). Per germline, CDR1 SGDLS and CDR2 YYNGEE. The V gene lost 4 bases and the J gene lost 8 bases, with 15 bases spanning the gap. This CDR3 is 13 amino acids long.

This clonotype was seen a handful of times. The chain employs TRBV27 and TRBJ2-3; tentatively, D is TRBD1 or TRBD2 (6 bases each). The CDR3 extends over 14 amino acids. V shed 4 bases and J shed 4 bases, with 12 bases lying between them. Germline-derived CDR1 and CDR2 are MNHEY and SMNVEV (reference sequence). The CDR3, as DNA: TGTGCCAGCAGTTGGAGGGGGATGGCAGATACGCAGTATTTT. Translation gives CASSWRGMADTQYF.

The rearrangement joins TRBV5-1 to TRBJ2-2; D is undetermined. The ends were cut back, 4 bases at V and 4 bases at J, with 14 bases in the middle. Germline CDR1 and CDR2: SGHRS and YFSETQ. The CDR3 totals 15 residues. Here the CDR3 reads CASSAQPLGTGELFF. The CDR3, as DNA: TGCGCCAGCAGCGCCCAACCCCTGGGCACCGGGGAGCTGTTTTTT.

CDR3 nucleotides: TGCGCCAGCAGCGTGACCGGCATCCAAGAGACCCAGTACTTC. This gives the protein CASSVTGIQETQYF. The rearrangement uses TRBV5-1 and TRBJ2-5; D ambiguous. The germline gives CDR1 SGHRS, CDR2 YFSETQ. CDR3 length: 14 amino acids. Trimming cost V 4 bases and J 1 base, with 11 bases left between them.